This T cell receptor (beta chain) comes out of a study of T cell responses to AZD1222 COVID-19 vaccine. General observations from the study: The study identified only five to seven AZD1222 recipients as seropositive at baseline. Epitopes outside B.1.351 and B.1.1.7 mutated regions reportedly drew nearly half of spike TCRs. There were repertoire samples only from the period after the peak T cell response. Possibly, clonal diversity was underestimated; donors were largely white British and included more females.

Trimming left V 4 bases short and J 7 bases short, with 7 bases between. This CDR3 is 12 amino acids long. The germline V gene encodes CDR1 MNHEY and CDR2 SVGAGI. TCRdb's table, derived via immunoSEQ multiplex PCR, lists solely in-frame clones and lacks some. This sample carries around 150,000 clones, approximately 90% of them seen once, and the ten largest clones take more than 1.1%. Worth noting for this clone: Its antigen is undetermined.

The chain joins TRBV6-5 to TRBJ2-2, with D uncertain. Sequencing was performed on peripheral blood, taken on day 0 of AZD1222 vaccination. The origin of this receptor is an adult in good health. For the CDR3, the DNA is TGTGCCAGCAGTTCTCGTGACGGGGAGCTGTTTTTT. This sequence encodes CASSSRDGELFF.